This T cell receptor (beta chain) appears in the sequencing data of a study of cytomegalovirus exposure and HLA in healthy donors. Study-wide findings and caveats: Listed as cytomegalovirus-associated were about 160 TCR beta chains. The finding came from a later analysis; first-cohort TCR clusters tended to co-occur in the 90 to 150 validation repertoires. Despite most TCR sequences being rare, some public TCRs occurred in many donors.

To note about this clone: As yet, its antigen is unknown.

Germline V gene data show CDR1 as SEHNR and CDR2 as FQNEAQ (reference sequence). V lost 5 bases, J lost 2 bases, and 6 bases stayed unmatched. This CDR3 has 15 residues. The data were produced by immunoSEQ multiplex PCR, yet TCRdb's version contains in-frame clones alone and is incomplete. The sample has roughly 140,000 clones, around nine tenths seen once. The donors were in the approximately 120-subject validation cohort; that cohort was separate from the roughly 730-subject first cohort. What was sequenced was PBMCs. The source is a woman younger than 35 in good health and CMV-seropositive. This chain joins TRBV7-9 and TRBJ2-7; 10 bases align to TRBD1. The CDR3 reads CASSDGQGVTYEQYF. CDR3 nucleotides: TGTGCCAGCAGCGACGGACAGGGGGTAACCTACGAGCAGTACTTC. Looking up the rest from reference TRBV7-9 and TRBJ2-7 gives the full variable domain: DTGVSQNPRHKITKRGQNVTFRCDPISEHNRLYWYRQTLGQGPEFLTYFQNEAQLEKSRLLSDRFSAERPKGSFSTLEIQRTEQGDSAMYLCASSDGQGVTYEQYFGPGTRLTVT.